The T cell receptor beta chain under discussion was sequenced for a study of shared clonotypes between healthy human individuals. CDR3 length equals 15 residues. CDR1 and CDR2 from the germline V gene are MNHEY and SVGAGI. Trimming took 0 bases from V and 5 from J, leaving 10 bases between them. The authors split each subset's genomic DNA evenly across several immunoSEQ plates. This table comes from immunoSEQ multiplex PCR, and its TCRdb copy is limited to in-frame clones, with some not included. The sample holds hundreds of thousands of clones, around 95% seen once. Only CD45RO-negative cells positively selected for CCR7 counted as naive CD8 cells, so terminally differentiated effector memory CD45RA+ cells were excluded. All donors were healthy HIV-negative adults lacking recent acute infections or vaccinations.

The sequencing sample was made of naive CD8+ T cells sorted from blood. The source of this sequence is a woman in her 30s in good health. J is TRBJ1-4 and V is TRBV6-5; D possibly corresponds to TRBD1 (6 bases). CDR3 amino acids: CASSYSGARNEKLFF. CDR3 nucleotide sequence: TGTGCCAGCAGTTACTCGGGGGCGAGAAATGAAAAACTGTTTTTT.